What follows are 31 T cell receptor beta chains derived from one specimen sequenced in a study of CD8+ T cells in alopecia areata. Indicated treatment: oral pan-JAK inhibitor, 5-10 mg twice daily. Extracted RNA was reverse transcribed, and the resulting cDNA served as sequencing template. Clones were read by immunoSEQ multiplex PCR, and TCRdb kept only the in-frame ones, dropping some. The sample gives about 170,000 clones, around 58% of which show up once; around 15% is in the top ten. This sample comprised CD4+ T cells sorted from blood, obtained at approximately week 56, from a patient treated with tofacitinib. The receptors shown here come from a human donor with alopecia areata.

This clone was seen only a few times. The chain joins TRBV27 to TRBJ2-7; the D gene is possibly TRBD2 (5 bases). Germline V gene sequence: CDR1 MNHEY, CDR2 SMNVEV (reference sequence). Trimming took 8 bases from V and 3 from J, leaving 14 bases between them. CDR3 length: 13 amino acids. DNA of the CDR3: TGTGCCAGCTCTATCCGGGAAGGCTACGAGCAGTACTTC. Its translation is CASSIREGYEQYF.

About this clone itself: The identical CDR3 is also encoded by other nucleotide sequences in the sample. The CDR3 bases are TGCAGTGCAAGCCAAGAGACCCAGTACTTC. This sequence encodes CSASQETQYF. The rearrangement joins TRBV20-1 to TRBJ2-5, with D unresolved. The length of the CDR3 is 10 residues. In germline, CDR1 is DFQATT, CDR2 SNEGSKA (reference sequence). Between the trimmed V and J ends, which lost 6 bases and 1 base, there was a span of 3 bases.

This chain uses TRBV5-1 with TRBJ2-6; 9 positions agree with TRBD1. Germline V gene lookup returns CDR1 SGHRS and CDR2 YFSETQ. V shed 6 bases and J 4 bases; nucleotides not matched to a gene: 11. CDR3 length: 17 amino acids. The CDR3 is CASTTGQGAQGANVLTF. The CDR3 DNA is TGCGCCAGCACCACGGGACAGGGAGCGCAGGGGGCCAACGTCCTGACTTTC. The variable domain in full, with the rest retrieved from reference TRBV5-1 and TRBJ2-6, is KAGVTQTPRYLIKTRGQQVTLSCSPISGHRSVSWYQQTPGQGLQFLFEYFSETQRNKGNFPGRFSGRQFSNSRSEMNVSTLELGDSALYLCASTTGQGAQGANVLTFGAGSRLTVL.

In its sample, this clone was seen a few times. This chain links TRBV29-1 with TRBJ2-2; D may be TRBD1 or TRBD2 (5 bases each). The germline V gene has CDR1 SQVTM and CDR2 ANQGSEA. Trimming removed 7 bases from V and 5 bases from J, with 17 bases in between. The CDR3 has 14 residues. This CDR3 reads CSARRDPGTGELFF. CDR3 in DNA: TGCAGCGCCCGCCGGGACCCCGGGACCGGGGAGCTGTTTTTT.

A few counts support this clone. The rearrangement uses TRBV27 and TRBJ2-5, with D perhaps TRBD1 or TRBD2 (5 bases each). The V gene's germline CDR1 is MNHEY and CDR2 SMNVEV (reference sequence). V dropped 6 bases and J dropped 4 bases, with 15 bases sitting between them. The CDR3 is 14 residues long. CDR3 region: CASRRDRDRETQYF. The CDR3 DNA reads TGTGCCAGCAGACGAGATAGGGACCGAGAGACCCAGTACTTC.

The J gene is TRBJ2-7, the V gene TRBV5-1, with a possible D match to TRBD2 (6 bases). In germline, CDR1 is SGHRS, CDR2 YFSETQ. The CDR3 spans 15 residues. Trimming pared 0 bases from V and 6 bases from J, leaving 16 bases between. The CDR3 nucleotides read TGCGCCAGCAGCTTGGAGATGACTAGTCGGGGCGAGCAGTACTTC. It is translated as CASSLEMTSRGEQYF.

This chain uses TRBV29-1 with TRBJ2-5; D not certain. Per the germline V gene, CDR1 is SQVTM and CDR2 is ANQGSEA. This CDR3 has 13 residues. V lost 6 bases and J lost 0, with 11 bases in between. The CDR3 coding sequence is TGCAGCGTCGATGGCAGAGACCAAGAGACCCAGTACTTC. Residues: CSVDGRDQETQYF. Full variable domain (remainder filled in from reference TRBV29-1 and TRBJ2-5): SAVISQKPSRDICQRGTSLTIQCQVDSQVTMMFWYRQQPGQSLTLIATANQGSEATYESGFVIDKFPISRPNLTFSTLTVSNMSPEDSSIYLCSVDGRDQETQYFGPGTRLLVL.

This chain connects TRBV19 to TRBJ2-1; 15 nucleotides match TRBD2. The length of the CDR3 is 17 residues. Unmatched junction bases numbered 13, after V lost 9 bases and J lost 7 bases. The germline CDR1 and CDR2 sequences are LNHDA and SQIVND (reference sequence). CDR3 sequence (DNA): TGTGCCAGCCGGACTAGCGGGGGGGTTGGCGGTGGAAATGAGCAGTTCTTC. It encodes CASRTSGGVGGGNEQFF.

This sequence joins TRBV19 and TRBJ1-1; D not certain. Trimming left V 9 bases short and J 4 bases short, with 12 bases between. Germline lookup yields CDR1 LNHDA and CDR2 SQIVND (reference sequence). There are 12 residues in the CDR3. This CDR3 is CASSWPGTEAFF. Here the CDR3 DNA reads TGTGCCAGCTCCTGGCCGGGCACTGAAGCTTTCTTT.

This clone has a handful of counts. The chain combines TRBV14 with TRBJ2-1, with D unresolved. This CDR3 contains 16 residues. CDR1 is SGHDN and CDR2 is FVKESK in the germline V gene. V was shortened by 3 bases and J by 0 bases, with 12 bases between the two germline ends. The CDR3 reads CASSHRLPSSYNEQFF. CDR3 nucleotide sequence: TGTGCCAGCAGCCACAGGCTCCCGAGCTCCTACAATGAGCAGTTCTTC.

This clone was seen a few times. This rearrangement joins TRBV10-3 to TRBJ1-5; a weak D match, TRBD1 (5 bases). The CDR3 extends over 14 amino acids. CDR1 and CDR2 from the germline V gene are ENHRY and SYGVKD. Trimming removed 6 bases from V and 4 bases from J, with 13 bases in between. The CDR3 nucleotides read TGTGCCATCAGCCAGGGCAAGGGGAATCAGCCCCAGCATTTT. As protein: CAISQGKGNQPQHF.

The CDR3 DNA sequence: TGTGCCAGCTTCCAGCGGGGCGCGAACACCGGGGAGCTGTTTTTT. It specifies CASFQRGANTGELFF. The chain couples TRBV18 to TRBJ2-2; 7 nucleotides line up with TRBD2. The CDR3 is made up of 15 amino acids. The trim removed 7 bases at V and 0 bases at J, leaving 5 bases unmatched. Germline V gene data show CDR1 as KGHSH and CDR2 as LQKENI.

This clone was counted only a few times. The chain carries TRBV5-1 and TRBJ2-1; no definite D call. The CDR3 covers 12 residues. Trimming left V 0 bases short and J 7 bases short, with 5 bases between. Germline CDR1 is SGHRS and CDR2 is YFSETQ. Here the CDR3 DNA reads TGCGCCAGCAGCTTGGTAGAGAATGAGCAGTTCTTC. Encoded protein: CASSLVENEQFF.

CDR3 amino acids: CASSLSSWTGSSYNEQFF. CDR3 in DNA: TGTGCCAGCAGCTTGAGTTCTTGGACAGGCAGCTCCTACAATGAGCAGTTCTTC. This rearrangement joins TRBV5-8 to TRBJ2-1, with 7 bases aligning to TRBD1. Trimming removed 1 base from V and 0 bases from J; junction bases left unmatched: 10. The CDR3 spans 18 residues. Germline lookup yields CDR1 SGHTS and CDR2 YDEGEE.

The chain links TRBV5-1 to TRBJ2-3; D is possibly TRBD2 (5 bases). Looked up from germline, CDR1 is SGHRS and CDR2 is YFSETQ. V was shortened by 1 base and J by 2 bases, with 11 bases between the two germline ends. The length of the CDR3 is 15 residues. CDR3 bases: TGCGCCAGCAGCTTGTCCTCGGGGATCACAGATACGCAGTATTTT. This encodes CASSLSSGITDTQYF.

The rearrangement uses TRBV29-1 and TRBJ1-2, with 7 bases matching TRBD1. The V gene end was trimmed by 8 bases and the J gene end by 3 bases; junction bases not matched to a gene: 6. The germline V gene has CDR1 SQVTM and CDR2 ANQGSEA. The CDR3 totals 12 residues. The CDR3 loop is CSCRDRDYGYTF. The CDR3 DNA follows: TGCAGCTGCCGCGACAGGGACTATGGCTACACCTTC.

This clone is a singleton in its sample. The chain carries TRBV5-1 and TRBJ2-7, with D unresolved. The CDR3 runs 14 residues. Trimming removed 0 bases at V and 0 bases at J, with 7 bases between. Per germline, CDR1 SGHRS and CDR2 YFSETQ. The DNA of the CDR3 is TGCGCCAGCAGCTTGGGGACCCTCTCCTACGAGCAGTACTTC. Its translation is CASSLGTLSYEQYF. Filled out from reference TRBV5-1 and TRBJ2-7, the complete variable domain reads KAGVTQTPRYLIKTRGQQVTLSCSPISGHRSVSWYQQTPGQGLQFLFEYFSETQRNKGNFPGRFSGRQFSNSRSEMNVSTLELGDSALYLCASSLGTLSYEQYFGPGTRLTVT.

This rearrangement joins TRBV7-9 to TRBJ2-3, with a weak D call TRBD1 (6 bases). The CDR3 runs 15 residues. Germline CDR1 is SEHNR and CDR2 is FQNEAQ (reference sequence). Trimming pared 1 base from V and 0 bases from J, leaving 8 bases between. The CDR3 loop reads CASSLGGPSTDTQYF. CDR3 DNA: TGTGCCAGCAGCTTAGGGGGGCCGAGCACAGATACGCAGTATTTT.

CDR3 DNA sequence: TGTGCCATCAGTGGCTGGACTAGCGGGGATGGTGAGCAGTTCTTC. Translating it yields CAISGWTSGDGEQFF. This sequence joins TRBV10-3 and TRBJ2-1; 12 bases agree with TRBD2. From germline, CDR1 is ENHRY and CDR2 SYGVKD. Losses at the gene ends were 4 bases for V and 9 bases for J; bases not matched to a gene: 7. The length of the CDR3 is 15 residues.

On this clone: Other nucleotide sequences in the sample specify the same CDR3. V and J are TRBV6-5 and TRBJ2-7; 7 bases map to TRBD2. J was trimmed by 0 bases and V by 8 bases; bases with no gene match: 4. In germline, CDR1 is MNHEY, CDR2 SVGAGI. The CDR3 spans 13 residues. This CDR3 is CASGEGSSYEQYF. The CDR3 DNA reads as TGTGCCAGCGGGGAGGGGTCCTCCTACGAGCAGTACTTC.

The genes are TRBV18 and TRBJ2-3; D is possibly TRBD2 (5 bases). V shed 7 bases and J shed 2 bases, with 10 bases lying between them. Germline CDR1 and CDR2: KGHSH and LQKENI. This CDR3 has 13 residues. CDR3 DNA: TGTGCCAGCTATCCCGGGGACACAGATACGCAGTATTTT. Translation: CASYPGDTDTQYF.

The genes are TRBV9 and TRBJ2-2; 8 bases match TRBD1. CDR3 length equals 15 residues. Trimming removed 1 base from V and 4 bases from J; junction bases left unmatched: 3. Germline V gives CDR1 SGDLS, CDR2 YYNGEE. CDR3 in amino acids: CASSVQGASTGELFF. The CDR3 DNA reads TGTGCCAGCAGCGTACAGGGGGCCAGCACCGGGGAGCTGTTTTTT.

This clone was seen more than once but under ten times. The likely explanation is a read error, given a far larger clone one base away. Distinct nucleotide sequences in the sample also encode this CDR3. The V gene is TRBV5-1, the J gene TRBJ2-7; 9 bases align to TRBD1. The J segment lost 2 bases and the V segment lost 3 bases, leaving 3 bases of the junction unmatched. CDR1 and CDR2 (germline): SGHRS, YFSETQ. CDR3 length: 14 residues. The CDR3 coding sequence is TGCGCCAGCAGCTCCGGGACAGGGACCTACGAGCAGTACTTC. Amino acids: CASSSGTGTYEQYF.

The chain has TRBV29-1 and TRBJ2-2; TRBD2 aligns across 9 bases. CDR1 and CDR2 from the germline V gene are SQVTM and ANQGSEA. The CDR3 loop spans 17 amino acids. Trimming at V came to 5 bases and at J to 0 bases, leaving 10 bases not matched to a gene. CDR3 sequence reads: CSVLYLAGPSNTGELFF. The CDR3, as DNA: TGCAGCGTTTTGTATCTAGCGGGGCCTTCGAACACCGGGGAGCTGTTTTTT.

The rearrangement uses TRBV4-2 and TRBJ2-7; D is perhaps TRBD1 or TRBD2 (5 bases each). The V and J ends lost 4 bases and 2 bases respectively, with 15 bases between them. The CDR3 covers 15 residues. Germline CDR1 LGHNA, CDR2 YNFKEQ. CDR3 DNA: TGTGCCAGCAGCCCTTCCGGGACCCAGACCTACGAGCAGTACTTC. Translation gives CASSPSGTQTYEQYF.

Details on this clone: At one boundary the junction diverges from the germline segment, which might be a read error. This chain connects TRBV30 to TRBJ1-2; 7 positions match TRBD1. Germline-derived CDR1 and CDR2 are GTSNPN and SVGIG (reference sequence). CDR3 size: 9 residues. The CDR3 spells CASSPGQNF. The DNA for the CDR3 is TGTGCCTCCTCCCCGGGACAGAACTTC. Full variable domain (missing parts from reference TRBV30 and TRBJ1-2): SQTIHQWPATLVQPVGSPLSLECTVEGTSNPNLYWYRQAAGRGLQLLFYSVGIGQISSEVPQNLSASRPQDRQFILSSKKLLLSDSGFYLCASSPGQNFGSGTRLTVV.

The chain employs TRBV6-6 and TRBJ2-4, with a possible D match to TRBD1 (6 bases). CDR3 length: 13 residues. V gave up 4 bases and J gave up 6 bases, with 10 bases separating them. Germline V gene data show CDR1 as MNHNY and CDR2 as SVGAGI (reference sequence). The CDR3 coding sequence is TGTGCCAGCAGTTCTCAGGGGAGAAACATTCAGTACTTC. Residues: CASSSQGRNIQYF.

This clone was detected only a few times. The chain links TRBV4-2 to TRBJ2-7; D may be TRBD1 (9 bases). The CDR3 has 17 amino acids. Deletions cut 4 bases from V and 2 bases from J, with 21 bases between. Looked up from germline, CDR1 is LGHNA and CDR2 is YNFKEQ. The CDR3 coding sequence is TGTGCCAGCAGCCCACGAGGCGGGGGGACAGGGACCTACGAGCAGTACTTC. This encodes CASSPRGGGTGTYEQYF.

This clone has ten or more counts. The V and J genes are TRBV29-1 and TRBJ2-1; TRBD2 matches at 13 bases. Germline CDR1 SQVTM, CDR2 ANQGSEA. This CDR3 has 14 residues. The junction had 6 bases not matched to a gene; V was cut back by 7 bases and J by 6 bases. CDR3 amino acids: CSAKLAGGLNEQFF. The CDR3 region has the DNA TGCAGCGCTAAACTAGCGGGGGGGCTCAATGAGCAGTTCTTC.

The chain joins TRBV10-3 to TRBJ2-7; D perhaps matches TRBD2 (5 bases). Germline CDR1 is ENHRY and CDR2 is SYGVKD. V gave up 6 bases and J gave up 4 bases, with 7 bases separating them. The CDR3 is made up of 11 amino acids. CDR3 protein: CAISPGYEQYF. The CDR3 DNA reads as TGTGCCATCAGCCCGGGGTACGAGCAGTACTTC.

J is TRBJ1-3 and V is TRBV30, with D possibly TRBD1 on 5 matching bases. V was shortened by 0 bases and J by 1 base, with 7 bases between the two germline ends. CDR3 length equals 14 residues. Per the germline V gene, CDR1 is GTSNPN and CDR2 is SVGIG (reference sequence). The CDR3 bases are TGTGCCTGGAGTGTCGCAGGGTCTGGAAACACCATATATTTT. Protein: CAWSVAGSGNTIYF.